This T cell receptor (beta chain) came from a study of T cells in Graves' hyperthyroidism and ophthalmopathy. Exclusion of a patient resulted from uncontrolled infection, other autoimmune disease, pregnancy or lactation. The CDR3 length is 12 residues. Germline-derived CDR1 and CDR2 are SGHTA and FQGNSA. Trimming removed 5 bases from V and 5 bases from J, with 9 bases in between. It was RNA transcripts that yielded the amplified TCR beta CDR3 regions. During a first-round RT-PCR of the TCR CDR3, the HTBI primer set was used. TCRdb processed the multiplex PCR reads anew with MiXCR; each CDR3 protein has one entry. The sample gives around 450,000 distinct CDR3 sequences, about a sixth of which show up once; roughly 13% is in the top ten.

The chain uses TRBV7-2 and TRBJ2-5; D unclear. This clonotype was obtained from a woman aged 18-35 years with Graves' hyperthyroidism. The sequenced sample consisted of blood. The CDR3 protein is CASSPQAETQYF. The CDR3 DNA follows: TGTGCCAGCAGCCCCCAAGCGGAGACCCAGTACTTC. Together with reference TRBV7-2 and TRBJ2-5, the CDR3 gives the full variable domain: GAGVSQSPSNKVTEKGKDVELRCDPISGHTALYWYRQSLGQGLEFLIYFQGNSAPDKSGLPSDRFSAERTGGSVSTLTIQRTQQEDSAVYLCASSPQAETQYFGPGTRLLVL.